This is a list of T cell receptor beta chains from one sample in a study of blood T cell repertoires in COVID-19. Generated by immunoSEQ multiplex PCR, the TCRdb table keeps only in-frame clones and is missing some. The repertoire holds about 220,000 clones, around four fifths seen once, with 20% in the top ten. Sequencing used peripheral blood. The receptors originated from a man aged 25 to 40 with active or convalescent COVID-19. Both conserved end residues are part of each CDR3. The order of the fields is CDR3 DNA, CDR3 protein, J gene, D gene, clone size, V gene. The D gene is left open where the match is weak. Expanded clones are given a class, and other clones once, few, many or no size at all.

TGTGCCAGCAGCCTAGACAGGGTGATGAACACTGAAGCTTTCTTT | CASSLDRVMNTEAFF | TRBJ1-1 | TRBD1 | once | TRBV4-2
TGCGCCAGCAGCACCGGGACTAGCGGGGGATTCACAGATACGCAGTATTTT | CASSTGTSGGFTDTQYF | TRBJ2-3 | TRBD2 | . | TRBV5-1
TGCGCCAGCAGCTTCTCAGGGGGTAACTATGGCTACACCTTC | CASSFSGGNYGYTF | TRBJ1-2 | TRBD1 | . | TRBV5-1
TGTGCCAGCAGCCGTACTAGCTACGAGCAGTACTTC | CASSRTSYEQYF | TRBJ2-7 | . | once | TRBV7-9
TGTGCCAGCAGCTTACTCCCTTCGGCGGCCTCCTACGAGCAGTACTTC | CASSLLPSAASYEQYF | TRBJ2-7 | . | . | TRBV7-6
TGTGCCTGGAGTGCGGGAGTCCCCTACAATGAGCAGTTCTTC | CAWSAGVPYNEQFF | TRBJ2-1 | . | . | TRBV30
TGTGCCAGCAGATTTGGACAGGGGGCGGGTCAGCCCCAGCATTTT | CASRFGQGAGQPQHF | TRBJ1-5 | TRBD1 | . | TRBV6-6
TGTGCCAGCAGTTCCCTGACAGGGAGTTGGAATACGCAGTATTTT | CASSSLTGSWNTQYF | TRBJ2-3 | TRBD1 | once | TRBV28
TGTGCCAGCAGCGTAGTCGGCTCTTTGCGGGGTGAGCAGTTCTTC | CASSVVGSLRGEQFF | TRBJ2-1 | . | . | TRBV9
TGTGCCAGCAGTCACGGACTAGCGGGGGGCACAGATACGCAGTATTTT | CASSHGLAGGTDTQYF | TRBJ2-3 | TRBD2 | . | TRBV28
TGTGCCTGGACTCGAACGGGGGTTGGGGTCCTGACTTTC | CAWTRTGVGVLTF | TRBJ2-6 | . | few | TRBV30
TGTGCCAGCAGCTTAGATGGGACTAGAATCACAGATACGCAGTATTTT | CASSLDGTRITDTQYF | TRBJ2-3 | TRBD2 | once | TRBV7-6
TGCGCCAGCAGTGATTCAGATAGCAATCAGCCCCAGCATTTT | CASSDSDSNQPQHF | TRBJ1-5 | . | many | TRBV10-2
TGTGCCAGCGCGAGGACACTTATTGGCTACGAGCAGTACTTC | CASARTLIGYEQYF | TRBJ2-7 | . | . | TRBV6-5
TGTGCCAGTAGTATAGCGATGGACAGCTCCTACGAGCAGTACTTC | CASSIAMDSSYEQYF | TRBJ2-7 | . | . | TRBV19
TGTGCCAGCAGACGGACGGAGGGCTACGAGCAGTACTTC | CASRRTEGYEQYF | TRBJ2-7 | . | . | TRBV5-5
TGCAGCGTTGCCGGGACAGTCTATGGCTACACCTTC | CSVAGTVYGYTF | TRBJ1-2 | TRBD1 | . | TRBV29-1
TGTGCCAGCAGTACCCGGACAGGGGGCGAAAATTGGTATGGCTACACCTTC | CASSTRTGGENWYGYTF | TRBJ1-2 | TRBD1 | . | TRBV6-2/TRBV6-3
TGTGCCAGTAGTATTGGGTCGGGGGATTGGTATCAGCCCCAGCATTTT | CASSIGSGDWYQPQHF | TRBJ1-5 | . | . | TRBV19
TGTGCCAGCAGCCAAGAGTCGGTGATAGCGGGAGGTGGAGATACGCAGTATTTT | CASSQESVIAGGGDTQYF | TRBJ2-3 | TRBD2 | . | TRBV3-1/TRBV3-2
TGTGCCAGCAGCCAAGATCGGACAGGATCCTCTGGGGCCAACGTCCTGACTTTC | CASSQDRTGSSGANVLTF | TRBJ2-6 | TRBD1 | . | TRBV3-1/TRBV3-2
TGTGCCAGCAGTTACTCAGGGGACAGTCACTACGAGCAGTACTTC | CASSYSGDSHYEQYF | TRBJ2-7 | TRBD1 | . | TRBV6-5
TGTGCCAGCAGCTTACAGGGGAGGGATGGCTACACCTTC | CASSLQGRDGYTF | TRBJ1-2 | . | . | TRBV11-2
TGTGCCAGCAGCCCAAATAGGGGAACGCAGTATTTT | CASSPNRGTQYF | TRBJ2-3 | . | . | TRBV3-1/TRBV3-2
TGTGCCAGCAGCGTAGGTTCTAGCGGGGAAGATACGCAGTATTTT | CASSVGSSGEDTQYF | TRBJ2-3 | TRBD2 | . | TRBV9
TGTGCCAGCAGTTTTCCCGGGTCCGGGGCCAACGTCCTGACTTTC | CASSFPGSGANVLTF | TRBJ2-6 | . | . | TRBV28
TGTGCCAGCAGGACCTCCGGGACAGGGGGGGCCTGGGCTTTCTTT | CASRTSGTGGAWAFF | TRBJ1-1 | TRBD1 | . | TRBV2
TGTGCCAGCAGCCCCAGACAGGGATCCGGGGAGCTGTTTTTT | CASSPRQGSGELFF | TRBJ2-2 | TRBD1 | . | TRBV7-2
TGTGCCTGGAGTCTCGGGGGAGGGACAGATACGCAGTATTTT | CAWSLGGGTDTQYF | TRBJ2-3 | TRBD2 | . | TRBV30
TGTGCCACCAGCGGATACTCGGGGGAGAGCAATCAGCCCCAGCATTTT | CATSGYSGESNQPQHF | TRBJ1-5 | . | few | TRBV15
TGTGCCAGCAGTCCCCAGGGACAGGGGGAGGCCCAGTACTTC | CASSPQGQGEAQYF | TRBJ2-5 | TRBD1 | . | TRBV27
TGCGCCAGCAGCCAAGAAGGGCCAGCGGGAGGGCGAAGGTCCTACGAGCAGTACTTC | CASSQEGPAGGRRSYEQYF | TRBJ2-7 | TRBD2 | . | TRBV4-1
TGTGCCAGCAGGCTACGACAGGGGATAGCAGATACGCAGTATTTT | CASRLRQGIADTQYF | TRBJ2-3 | TRBD1 | . | TRBV6-6
TGTGCCAGCATCACGGGTTCCTATAATTCACCCCTCCACTTT | CASITGSYNSPLHF | TRBJ1-6 | . | . | TRBV2
TGTGCCATCAGTGGAGGGAGCAACACTGAAGCTTTCTTT | CAISGGSNTEAFF | TRBJ1-1 | . | . | TRBV10-3
TGTGCCAGCAGCGTGGACGGGAGTAGCAATCAGCCCCAGCATTTT | CASSVDGSSNQPQHF | TRBJ1-5 | . | . | TRBV9
TGTGCCAGCGGGTCAGGGGGCCTCGCCCAGCCCCAGCATTTT | CASGSGGLAQPQHF | TRBJ1-5 | TRBD1 | . | TRBV27
TGTGCCAGCAGGCCTAGGACAGGGGGAACGAGCGTCGAAGCTTTCTTT | CASRPRTGGTSVEAFF | TRBJ1-1 | TRBD1 | . | TRBV2
TGTGCCAGCAGTTACTCGAGCCCTACGGGCACAGATACGCAGTATTTT | CASSYSSPTGTDTQYF | TRBJ2-3 | . | . | TRBV6-5
TGTGCCAGCAGTCATAGACACTCTGGGGCCAACGTCCTGACTTTC | CASSHRHSGANVLTF | TRBJ2-6 | . | few | TRBV2
TGTGCCAGCAGCTTTACGGACCGGGGCAGGGGTGTTCGCACAGATACGCAGTATTTT | CASSFTDRGRGVRTDTQYF | TRBJ2-3 | . | . | TRBV7-6
TGTGCCAGCAGTTTGAGTACCCCCTACGAGCAGTACTTC | CASSLSTPYEQYF | TRBJ2-7 | . | . | TRBV28
TGTGCCACCAGTGAGGGACAGCGTCCCGAGCAGTACTTC | CATSEGQRPEQYF | TRBJ2-7 | TRBD1 | few | TRBV24-1
TGTGCCAGCAGCGTGTGGGGGCTGGGCACAGATACGCAGTATTTT | CASSVWGLGTDTQYF | TRBJ2-3 | . | . | TRBV9